One and the same sample provided the 5 T cell receptor beta chains below, sequenced in a study of T cells in Graves' hyperthyroidism and ophthalmopathy. Amplified TCR beta CDR3 regions came from RNA transcripts. The TCR CDR3 first-round RT-PCR relied on the HTBI primer set. TCRdb fed the multiplex PCR reads into MiXCR, producing one record per CDR3 protein. The table shows about 280,000 distinct CDR3 sequences, with about 25% occurring only once. The sample comprised blood. The receptors come from a man aged 40-49 years with Graves' hyperthyroidism that later progressed to Graves' ophthalmopathy.

This clonotype was counted ten times or more. This chain joins TRBV24-1 and TRBJ1-1; D perhaps matches TRBD1 (6 bases). The V end was cut by 7 bases, the J end by 1 base, with 9 bases between. Germline V CDR1 and CDR2: KGHDR, SFDVKD. The CDR3 has 13 amino acids. The CDR3 DNA reads as TGTGCCACCAGGCCGGGGGCGAACACTGAAGCTTTCTTT. This gives the protein CATRPGANTEAFF.

There are many counts of this clonotype. The V call is TRBV12-3 or TRBV12-4, the J call TRBJ2-7; weak D call: TRBD1 (5 bases). V lost 5 bases and J 0 bases, leaving 14 bases between the germline ends. This CDR3 comprises 15 residues. The CDR3 protein is CASSQKQVISYEQYF. DNA for the CDR3: TGTGCCAGCAGTCAGAAACAGGTCATCTCCTACGAGCAGTACTTC.

The chain links TRBV2 to TRBJ1-5, with a tentative D call TRBD1 (5 bases). The V end lost 4 bases, the J end lost 6 bases, and 10 bases lay between the germline ends. CDR3 length equals 13 residues. Germline CDR1 reads SNHLY; CDR2 reads FYNNEI. CDR3: CASSAPGGQPQHF. CDR3 sequence (DNA): TGTGCCAGCAGTGCCCCTGGGGGTCAGCCCCAGCATTTT.

This clonotype appeared many times. V is TRBV6-5 and J is TRBJ1-1; possibly TRBD1 for D (5 bases). Trimming shortened V by 5 bases and J by 1 base, and 17 bases separated the two germline ends. From germline, CDR1 is MNHEY and CDR2 SVGAGI. The CDR3 loop spans 16 amino acids. CDR3 sequence: CASSTIGDLANTEAFF. CDR3 sequence (DNA): TGTGCCAGCAGTACTATAGGGGATCTGGCGAACACTGAAGCTTTCTTT.

In this sample, this clonotype turned up many times. V gene TRBV12-5 combines with J gene TRBJ2-7, with 8 nucleotides matching TRBD2. This CDR3 has 15 amino acids. V lost 6 bases to trimming and J lost 2 bases; unmatched junction nucleotides: 9. Germline V gene data show CDR1 as LGHNT and CDR2 as FRNRAP. CDR3 sequence: CASGISGSQTYEQYF. DNA for the CDR3: TGTGCTAGTGGGATAAGCGGGAGTCAGACCTACGAGCAGTACTTC.